This is a list of T cell receptor beta chains from one sample in a study of T cells in tuberculosis. The assay was immunoSEQ multiplex PCR, and TCRdb's table has in-frame clones only and misses some. The data contain roughly 35,000 clones, about 93% of them seen just once; the ten biggest clones take up roughly 6.4%. The sample was PBMCs. The receptors stem from a donor between 10 and 35 years old with latent tuberculosis or without tuberculosis infection. The CDR3 runs from the conserved cysteine through the conserved F or W. Each record gives: V gene, CDR3 length, clone size, D gene, J gene, CDR3 protein, CDR3 DNA. The D gene is left open where the match is weak. The size field is filled for only some rows; it gives once, few, many or a size class.

V: TRBV10-3; length: 17; size: few; D: .; J: TRBJ1-5; CDR3: CAISDPESWVINQPQHF; DNA: TGTGCCATCAGTGACCCGGAGTCTTGGGTGATCAATCAGCCCCAGCATTTT
V: TRBV27; length: 13; size: .; D: .; J: TRBJ2-1; CDR3: CASSLSSLREQFF; DNA: TGTGCCAGCAGTTTATCCTCTTTGCGCGAGCAGTTCTTC
V: TRBV2; length: 14; size: .; D: .; J: TRBJ1-1; CDR3: CASSEETENTEAFF; DNA: TGTGCCAGCAGTGAAGAGACAGAAAACACTGAAGCTTTCTTT
V: TRBV9; length: 15; size: .; D: TRBD1; J: TRBJ1-5; CDR3: CASSVHGTGSQPQHF; DNA: TGTGCCAGCAGCGTCCACGGGACAGGGTCTCAGCCCCAGCATTTT
V: TRBV27; length: 15; size: .; D: .; J: TRBJ2-2; CDR3: CASSSNPTGPGELFF; DNA: TGTGCCAGCAGTTCAAACCCGACAGGACCCGGGGAGCTGTTTTTT
V: TRBV15; length: 18; size: .; D: TRBD1; J: TRBJ2-1; CDR3: CATSRERIDRGEYNEQFF; DNA: TGTGCCACCAGCAGAGAACGCATTGACAGGGGCGAGTACAATGAGCAGTTCTTC
V: TRBV5-1; length: 15; size: .; D: .; J: TRBJ2-2; CDR3: CASSFDGGPTGELFF; DNA: TGCGCCAGCAGCTTCGACGGGGGTCCAACCGGGGAGCTGTTTTTT
V: TRBV2; length: 14; size: .; D: .; J: TRBJ1-1; CDR3: CASASRVRNTEAFF; DNA: TGTGCCAGCGCAAGCCGGGTCAGGAACACTGAAGCTTTCTTT
V: TRBV10-3; length: 14; size: .; D: TRBD1; J: TRBJ1-2; CDR3: CAIRIQGAMNGYTF; DNA: TGTGCCATCAGAATACAGGGGGCAATGAATGGCTACACCTTC
V: TRBV9; length: 13; size: once; D: .; J: TRBJ1-3; CDR3: CASREGRGNTIYF; DNA: TGTGCCAGCAGGGAGGGACGGGGAAACACCATATATTTT
V: TRBV11-2; length: 12; size: .; D: .; J: TRBJ2-7; CDR3: CASSLQGVEQYF; DNA: TGTGCCAGCAGCCTTCAGGGCGTCGAGCAGTACTTC
V: TRBV5-1; length: 15; size: .; D: .; J: TRBJ2-6; CDR3: CASSLGGSGANVLTF; DNA: TGCGCCAGCAGCCTGGGCGGCTCTGGGGCCAACGTCCTGACTTTC
V: TRBV10-3; length: 17; size: .; D: .; J: TRBJ2-6; CDR3: CAISVTGWSSGANVLTF; DNA: TGTGCCATCAGTGTTACGGGGTGGAGCTCTGGGGCCAACGTCCTGACTTTC
V: TRBV5-6; length: 19; size: once; D: TRBD1; J: TRBJ1-6; CDR3: CASRSRDRGLGSYNSPLHF; DNA: TGTGCCAGCAGGTCAAGGGACAGGGGTCTGGGCTCCTATAATTCACCCCTCCACTTT
V: TRBV5-6; length: 12; size: .; D: .; J: TRBJ2-7; CDR3: CASSLGGLEQYF; DNA: TGTGCCAGCAGCTTGGGAGGACTCGAGCAGTACTTC
V: TRBV5-1; length: 15; size: .; D: TRBD2; J: TRBJ2-3; CDR3: CASSSGGAWTDTQYF; DNA: TGCGCCAGTTCCAGCGGGGGAGCATGGACAGATACGCAGTATTTT
V: TRBV5-6; length: 14; size: .; D: .; J: TRBJ1-3; CDR3: CASSWEGSGNTIYF; DNA: TGTGCCAGCAGCTGGGAGGGCTCTGGAAACACCATATATTTT
V: TRBV6-5; length: 13; size: medium-sized; D: .; J: TRBJ1-6; CDR3: CASSPSRDSPLHF; DNA: TGTGCCAGCAGTCCGAGTAGAGATTCACCCCTCCACTTT
V: TRBV18; length: 15; size: .; D: .; J: TRBJ2-1; CDR3: CASSSTGEAYNEQFF; DNA: TGTGCCAGCTCATCGACAGGAGAAGCCTACAATGAGCAGTTCTTC
V: TRBV2; length: 17; size: .; D: TRBD1; J: TRBJ1-4; CDR3: CASSVDRTGEENEKLFF; DNA: TGTGCCAGCAGTGTAGACCGGACAGGGGAGGAGAATGAAAAACTGTTTTTT